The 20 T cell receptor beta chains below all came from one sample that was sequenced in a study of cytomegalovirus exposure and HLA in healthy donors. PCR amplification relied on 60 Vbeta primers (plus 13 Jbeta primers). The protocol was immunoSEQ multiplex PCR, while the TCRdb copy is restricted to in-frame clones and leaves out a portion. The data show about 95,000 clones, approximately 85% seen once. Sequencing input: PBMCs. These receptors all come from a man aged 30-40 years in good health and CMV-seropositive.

The CDR3 nucleotides read TGTGCCAGCAGCTCGGACAGGTGGATTGACACTGAAGCTTTCTTT. Translation: CASSSDRWIDTEAFF. The chain carries TRBV2 and TRBJ1-1, with 7 nucleotides matching TRBD1. Germline trimming cut 6 bases from V and 3 bases from J; bases unmatched to any gene: 10. Germline V gives CDR1 SNHLY, CDR2 FYNNEI. The CDR3 totals 15 residues.

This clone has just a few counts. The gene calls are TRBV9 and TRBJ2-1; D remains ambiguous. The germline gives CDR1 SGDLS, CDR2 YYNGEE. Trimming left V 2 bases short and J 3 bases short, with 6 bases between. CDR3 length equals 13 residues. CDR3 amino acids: CASSVSVYNEQFF. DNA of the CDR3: TGTGCCAGCAGCGTCTCGGTCTACAATGAGCAGTTCTTC.

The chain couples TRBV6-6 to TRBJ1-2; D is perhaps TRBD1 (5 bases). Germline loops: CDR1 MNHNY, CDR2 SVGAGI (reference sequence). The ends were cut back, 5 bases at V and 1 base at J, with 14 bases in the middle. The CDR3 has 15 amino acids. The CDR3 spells CASSHGPGVNYGYTF. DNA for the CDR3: TGTGCCAGCAGTCATGGGCCGGGGGTTAACTATGGCTACACCTTC.

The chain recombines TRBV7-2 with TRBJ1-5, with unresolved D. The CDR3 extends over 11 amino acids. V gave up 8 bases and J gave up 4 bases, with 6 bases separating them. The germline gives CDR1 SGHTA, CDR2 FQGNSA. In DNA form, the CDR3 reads TGTGCCAGCGGCCCGAATCAGCCCCAGCATTTT. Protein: CASGPNQPQHF.

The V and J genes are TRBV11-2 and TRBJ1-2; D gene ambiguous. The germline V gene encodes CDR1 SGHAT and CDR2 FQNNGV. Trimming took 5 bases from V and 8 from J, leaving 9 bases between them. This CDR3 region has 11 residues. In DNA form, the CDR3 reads TGTGCCAGCAGCCCTGGGAGGGGCTACACCTTC. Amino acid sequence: CASSPGRGYTF. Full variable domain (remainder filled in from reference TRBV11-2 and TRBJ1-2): EAGVAQSPRYKIIEKRQSVAFWCNPISGHATLYWYQQILGQGPKLLIQFQNNGVVDDSQLPKDRFSAERLKGVDSTLKIQPAKLEDSAVYLCASSPGRGYTFGSGTRLTVV.

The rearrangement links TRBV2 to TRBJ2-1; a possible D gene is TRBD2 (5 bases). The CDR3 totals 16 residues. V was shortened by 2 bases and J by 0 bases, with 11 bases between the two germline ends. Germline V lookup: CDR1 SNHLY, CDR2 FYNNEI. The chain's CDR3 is CASSESPAVSYNEQFF. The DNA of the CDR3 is TGTGCCAGCAGTGAATCCCCAGCGGTCTCCTACAATGAGCAGTTCTTC.

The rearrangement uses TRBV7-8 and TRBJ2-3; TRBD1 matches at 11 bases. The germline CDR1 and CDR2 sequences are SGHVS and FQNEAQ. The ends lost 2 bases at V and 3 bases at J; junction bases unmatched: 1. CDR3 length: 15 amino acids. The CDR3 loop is CASSLWDRGTDTQYF. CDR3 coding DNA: TGTGCCAGCAGCTTATGGGACAGGGGGACAGATACGCAGTATTTT.

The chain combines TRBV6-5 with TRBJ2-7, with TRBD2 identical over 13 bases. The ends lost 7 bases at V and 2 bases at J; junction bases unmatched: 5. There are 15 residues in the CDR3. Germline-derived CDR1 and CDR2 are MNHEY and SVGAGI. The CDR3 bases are TGTGCCAGCACCAAGGGACTAGCGGGGACCTACGAGCAGTACTTC. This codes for CASTKGLAGTYEQYF.

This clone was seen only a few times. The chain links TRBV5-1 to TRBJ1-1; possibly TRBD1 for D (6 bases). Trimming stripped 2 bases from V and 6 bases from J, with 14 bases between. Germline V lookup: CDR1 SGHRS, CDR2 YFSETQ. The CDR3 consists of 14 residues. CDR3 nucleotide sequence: TGCGCCAGCAGCTTCAACAGGGTCGGCGCTGAAGCTTTCTTT. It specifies CASSFNRVGAEAFF.

CDR3 coding DNA: TGTGCCAGCAGCTTGGAAGGGGGCATTGGTCAGCCCCAGCATTTT. Protein product: CASSLEGGIGQPQHF. The rearrangement joins TRBV5-5 to TRBJ1-5; TRBD1 matches 7 bases. This CDR3 has 15 residues. From germline, CDR1 is SGHKS and CDR2 YYEKEE (reference sequence). V was pared by 0 bases and J by 6 bases, with 6 bases of the junction left unmatched.

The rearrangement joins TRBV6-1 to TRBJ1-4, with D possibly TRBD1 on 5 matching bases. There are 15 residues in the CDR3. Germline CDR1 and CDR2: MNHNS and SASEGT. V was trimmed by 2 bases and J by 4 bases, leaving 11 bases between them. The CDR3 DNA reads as TGTGCCAGCAGTGAAATAGGGGTCGGTAATGAAAAACTGTTTTTT. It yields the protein CASSEIGVGNEKLFF.

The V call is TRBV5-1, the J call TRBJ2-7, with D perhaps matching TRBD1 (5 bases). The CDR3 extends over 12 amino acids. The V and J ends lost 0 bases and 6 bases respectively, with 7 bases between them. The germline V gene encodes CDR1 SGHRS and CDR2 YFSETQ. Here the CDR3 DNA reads TGCGCCAGCAGCTTGGAAGGGGTCGAGCAGTACTTC. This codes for CASSLEGVEQYF. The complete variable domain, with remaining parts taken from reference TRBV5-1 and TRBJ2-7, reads KAGVTQTPRYLIKTRGQQVTLSCSPISGHRSVSWYQQTPGQGLQFLFEYFSETQRNKGNFPGRFSGRQFSNSRSEMNVSTLELGDSALYLCASSLEGVEQYFGPGTRLTVT.

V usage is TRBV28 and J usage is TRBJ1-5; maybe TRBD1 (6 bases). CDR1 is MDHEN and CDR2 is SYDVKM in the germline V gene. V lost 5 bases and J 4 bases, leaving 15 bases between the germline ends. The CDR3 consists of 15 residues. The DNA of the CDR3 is TGTGCCAGCAGTCTACCGACAGGTTCTAATCAGCCCCAGCATTTT. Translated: CASSLPTGSNQPQHF.

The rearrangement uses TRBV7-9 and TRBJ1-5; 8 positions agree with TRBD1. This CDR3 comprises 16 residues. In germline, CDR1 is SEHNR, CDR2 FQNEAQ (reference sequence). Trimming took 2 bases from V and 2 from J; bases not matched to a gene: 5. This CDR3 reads CASSLQGAAGNQPQHF. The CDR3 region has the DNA TGTGCCAGCAGCTTACAGGGGGCGGCTGGCAATCAGCCCCAGCATTTT. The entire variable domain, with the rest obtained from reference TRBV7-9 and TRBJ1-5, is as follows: DTGVSQNPRHKITKRGQNVTFRCDPISEHNRLYWYRQTLGQGPEFLTYFQNEAQLEKSRLLSDRFSAERPKGSFSTLEIQRTEQGDSAMYLCASSLQGAAGNQPQHFGDGTRLSIL.

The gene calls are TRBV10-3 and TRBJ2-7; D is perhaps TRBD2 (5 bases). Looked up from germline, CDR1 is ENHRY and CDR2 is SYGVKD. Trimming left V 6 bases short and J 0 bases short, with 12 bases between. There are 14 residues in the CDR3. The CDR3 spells CAISSGLGSYEQYF. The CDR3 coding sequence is TGTGCCATCAGCTCCGGACTTGGCTCCTACGAGCAGTACTTC.

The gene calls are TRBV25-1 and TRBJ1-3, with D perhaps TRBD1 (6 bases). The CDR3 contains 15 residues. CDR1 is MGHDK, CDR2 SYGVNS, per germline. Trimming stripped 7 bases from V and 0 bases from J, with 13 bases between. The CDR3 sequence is CASMGAGFSGNTIYF. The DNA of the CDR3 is TGTGCCAGCATGGGGGCCGGCTTCTCTGGAAACACCATATATTTT.

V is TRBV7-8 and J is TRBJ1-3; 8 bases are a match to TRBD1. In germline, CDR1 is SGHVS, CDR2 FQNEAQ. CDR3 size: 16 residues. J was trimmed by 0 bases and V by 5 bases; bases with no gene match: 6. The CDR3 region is CASSTDRVVSGNTIYF. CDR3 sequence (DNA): TGTGCCAGCAGCACGGACAGGGTTGTCTCTGGAAACACCATATATTTT.

The CDR3 coding sequence is TGTGCCAGCGGATGGGAAGGGAGGGTCAATGAGCAGTTCTTC. Its translation: CASGWEGRVNEQFF. The genes are TRBV6-1 and TRBJ2-1; 7 bases match TRBD2. The germline gives CDR1 MNHNS, CDR2 SASEGT. The CDR3 length is 14 residues. With 8 bases clipped from V and 6 bases from J, the junction kept 10 bases outside the gene matches.

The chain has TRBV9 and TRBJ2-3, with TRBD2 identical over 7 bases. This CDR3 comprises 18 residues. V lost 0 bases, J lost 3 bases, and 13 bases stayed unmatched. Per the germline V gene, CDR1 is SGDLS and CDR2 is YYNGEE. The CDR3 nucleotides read TGTGCCAGCAGCGTAGGGGCGGGAGCCCCGGAGAGGACAGATACGCAGTATTTT. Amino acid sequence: CASSVGAGAPERTDTQYF. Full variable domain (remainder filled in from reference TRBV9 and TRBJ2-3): DSGVTQTPKHLITATGQRVTLRCSPRSGDLSVYWYQQSLDQGLQFLIQYYNGEERAKGNILERFSAQQFPDLHSELNLSSLELGDSALYFCASSVGAGAPERTDTQYFGPGTRLTVL.

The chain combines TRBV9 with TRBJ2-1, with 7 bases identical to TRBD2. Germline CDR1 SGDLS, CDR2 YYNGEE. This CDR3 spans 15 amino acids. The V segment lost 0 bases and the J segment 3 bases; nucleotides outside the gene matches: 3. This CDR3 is CASSVGVAGYNEQFF. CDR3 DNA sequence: TGTGCCAGCAGCGTAGGAGTAGCGGGCTACAATGAGCAGTTCTTC.